This is a list of T cell receptor beta chains from one sample in a study of blood T cell repertoires in COVID-19. Sequencing was performed with immunoSEQ multiplex PCR; in TCRdb, only in-frame clones are kept and a portion is missing. The table shows 180,000 or so clones, with 83% occurring only once. Sequencing input: PBMCs or T cells enriched from blood (not recorded which). These receptors came from a woman in her 50s in a cohort exposed to, infected with or recovered from COVID-19 (not recorded which). Both conserved end residues are part of each CDR3. D genes are given only for firm matches. Some rows mark clone size as missing; the rest say once, few, many or name a class of expanded clone.

TRBJ2-1	TRBV7-2	few	TRBD1	CASSLVGQGLVNEQFF	TGTGCCAGCAGCCTAGTGGGACAGGGCTTAGTTAATGAGCAGTTCTTC
TRBJ1-6	TRBV3-1/TRBV3-2	-	TRBD1	CASSQQPAGTDNSPLHF	TGTGCCAGCAGCCAACAACCGGCCGGGACAGATAATTCACCCCTCCACTTT
TRBJ2-3	TRBV6-5	-	TRBD2	CATQAGVPDTQYF	TGTGCCACCCAAGCGGGAGTCCCAGATACGCAGTATTTT
TRBJ1-2	TRBV5-1	-	-	CASSLRTANYGYTF	TGCGCCAGCAGCTTAAGGACAGCAAACTATGGCTACACCTTC
TRBJ2-1	TRBV15	once	-	CATSRGGSAYNEQFF	TGTGCCACCAGCAGAGGCGGATCGGCCTACAATGAGCAGTTCTTC
TRBJ1-6	TRBV28	-	-	CASTPEFGTYNSPLHF	TGTGCCAGCACGCCTGAGTTCGGGACCTATAATTCACCCCTCCACTTT
TRBJ2-1	TRBV11-2	-	TRBD2	CASSRTTGTSFFNEQFF	TGTGCCAGCAGCCGCACGACCGGGACTAGCTTTTTTAATGAGCAGTTCTTC
TRBJ1-5	TRBV5-5	-	-	CASSLLWGGVSQPQHF	TGTGCCAGCAGCTTGTTATGGGGAGGGGTATCTCAGCCCCAGCATTTT
TRBJ2-2	TRBV7-2	-	-	CASTPTGELFF	TGTGCCAGCACCCCAACCGGGGAGCTGTTTTTT
TRBJ1-1	TRBV29-1	once	TRBD1	CSVPGTVNTEAFF	TGCAGCGTTCCCGGGACAGTGAACACTGAAGCTTTCTTT
TRBJ2-1	TRBV19	-	TRBD2	CASRSGGLSTYNEQFF	TGTGCCAGTAGGAGCGGGGGGCTATCTACCTACAATGAGCAGTTCTTC
TRBJ1-5	TRBV19	-	-	CASSNGQLQPQHF	TGTGCCAGTAGTAACGGTCAACTCCAGCCCCAGCATTTT
TRBJ2-7	TRBV7-8	-	-	CASSKEGALASYEQYF	TGTGCCAGCAGTAAGGAAGGTGCTTTAGCTTCCTACGAGCAGTACTTC
TRBJ1-5	TRBV5-5	-	-	CASSLEAGLSNQPQHF	TGTGCCAGCAGCTTGGAGGCAGGTCTTAGCAATCAGCCCCAGCATTTT